Below, 30 T cell receptor beta chains from the same sample are listed, as sequenced in a study of human T cells and chemical hapten exposure. Before extraction, the whole blood was not fractionated, and total RNA was taken from it. MiXCR, run by TCRdb on the 5' RACE reads, gives a single entry per CDR3 protein. The sample comprises 130,000 or so distinct CDR3 sequences, 3.5% to 5% of which are singletons, and over 1.1% rests with the top ten. The source is a female donor in good health.

At least ten counts were recorded for this clonotype. The gene calls are TRBV5-6 and TRBJ2-7; D not certain. Germline V gives CDR1 SGHDT, CDR2 YYEEEE. V was trimmed by 3 bases and J by 6 bases, leaving 7 bases between them. The length of the CDR3 is 11 residues. The DNA of the CDR3 is TGTGCCAGCAGCTCCATCGTCGAGCAGTACTTC. Translation: CASSSIVEQYF.

The sample holds many counts of this clonotype. This chain connects TRBV20-1 to TRBJ1-3; possible D gene TRBD1, 6 bases. V dropped 3 bases and J dropped 4 bases, with 7 bases sitting between them. The germline gives CDR1 DFQATT, CDR2 SNEGSKA (reference sequence). The CDR3 has 12 residues. CDR3 sequence reads: CSASRGGNTIYF. The CDR3 DNA follows: TGCAGTGCTAGTAGGGGGGGAAACACCATATATTTT.

In this sample, this clonotype turned up many times. The J gene is TRBJ2-7, the V gene TRBV20-1, with 12 bases that match TRBD1. The V and J ends lost 6 bases and 0 bases, in that order; junction bases with no gene match: 6. There are 15 residues in the CDR3. Per the germline V gene, CDR1 is DFQATT and CDR2 is SNEGSKA (reference sequence). The DNA of the CDR3 is TGCAGTGCGCGGGGACAGGGGGCGTTCTCCTACGAGCAGTACTTC. This codes for CSARGQGAFSYEQYF.

This clonotype was recorded at least ten times. The chain combines TRBV6-6 with TRBJ1-1, with D tentatively TRBD1 (5 bases). The CDR3 loop spans 16 amino acids. Trimming pared 6 bases from V and 2 bases from J, leaving 19 bases between. The V gene's germline CDR1 is MNHNY and CDR2 SVGAGI (reference sequence). CDR3 in amino acids: CASSRQTATPNTEAFF. CDR3 coding DNA: TGTGCCAGCAGCCGACAGACGGCGACCCCAAACACTGAAGCTTTCTTT.

This clonotype was seen at least ten times. The V gene is TRBV11-2, the J gene TRBJ1-1; 7 nucleotides agree with TRBD1. Trimming removed 5 bases from V and 0 bases from J; junction bases left unmatched: 15. This CDR3 contains 18 residues. CDR1 and CDR2 (germline): SGHAT, FQNNGV. DNA for the CDR3: TGTGCCAGCAGCCCAGTACTGTACAGGGGCGAACTGAACACTGAAGCTTTCTTT. Its translation: CASSPVLYRGELNTEAFF.

This clonotype was detected only a few times. The gene calls are TRBV11-3 and TRBJ2-3; possibly TRBD1 or TRBD2 for D (6 bases each). Trimming took 3 bases from V and 2 from J, leaving 12 bases between them. Germline CDR1 and CDR2: SGHNT and YENEEA. The CDR3 is 15 residues long. CDR3 loop: CASSFRGASTDTQYF. DNA for the CDR3: TGTGCCAGCAGCTTTAGGGGGGCCTCCACAGATACGCAGTATTTT.

This clonotype was seen at least ten times. The V call is TRBV5-6, the J call TRBJ1-5, with a weak D call TRBD1 (6 bases). The CDR3 is made up of 14 amino acids. From germline, CDR1 is SGHDT and CDR2 YYEEEE. V lost 3 bases and J lost 6, with 13 bases in between. This CDR3 is CASSSRQDRQPQHF. CDR3 coding DNA: TGTGCCAGCAGCTCCCGACAGGATCGTCAGCCCCAGCATTTT.

The chain has TRBV24-1 and TRBJ1-5, with D unresolved. Trimming took off 4 bases at V and 4 bases at J, with 10 bases between the two ends. Germline V CDR1 and CDR2: KGHDR, SFDVKD. There are 14 residues in the CDR3. Here the CDR3 DNA reads TGTGCCACCAGTGACCCTCCAAGTAATCAGCCCCAGCATTTT. Translation: CATSDPPSNQPQHF.

This clonotype was found many times. The chain has TRBV2 and TRBJ2-7; D not resolved. The CDR3 length is 11 residues. Trimming removed 8 bases from V and 4 bases from J, with 9 bases in between. CDR1 and CDR2 (germline): SNHLY, FYNNEI. CDR3 amino acids: CASQAGYEQYF. CDR3 sequence (DNA): TGTGCCAGCCAAGCCGGGTACGAGCAGTACTTC.

The chain carries TRBV6-1 and TRBJ1-1, with a possible D match to TRBD1 (5 bases). CDR1 and CDR2 from the germline V gene are MNHNS and SASEGT. V shed 3 bases and J shed 4 bases, with 15 bases lying between them. The CDR3 loop spans 15 amino acids. This chain's CDR3 is CASSEQGPIVTEAFF. The CDR3 DNA follows: TGTGCCAGCAGTGAGCAGGGACCGATCGTCACTGAAGCTTTCTTT.

This clonotype was found many times. The V call is TRBV2, the J call TRBJ2-1; either TRBD1 or TRBD2 may fit D (5 bases each). The germline V gene encodes CDR1 SNHLY and CDR2 FYNNEI. Trimming stripped 4 bases from V and 9 bases from J, with 13 bases between. This CDR3 has 13 amino acids. The CDR3 loop reads CASSGGFGGEQFF. The DNA for the CDR3 is TGTGCCAGCAGTGGGGGCTTTGGGGGTGAGCAGTTCTTC.

This clonotype came up many times. The chain is built from TRBV5-1 and TRBJ2-1, with 8 bases lining up with TRBD1. This CDR3 contains 16 residues. After removal of 2 bases from V and 2 bases from J, the junction contained 6 bases not matched to a gene. Germline CDR1 reads SGHRS; CDR2 reads YFSETQ. Written as DNA, the CDR3 is TGCGCCAGCAGCTTAGCAGGGGGCGCAGCCTACAATGAGCAGTTCTTC. It codes for CASSLAGGAAYNEQFF.

The sample holds many counts of this clonotype. The genes are TRBV5-5 and TRBJ2-3; D might be TRBD1 (5 bases). Germline CDR1 is SGHKS and CDR2 is YYEKEE (reference sequence). The CDR3 runs to 16 residues. Trimming took off 2 bases at V and 0 bases at J, with 13 bases between the two ends. Written as DNA, the CDR3 is TGTGCCAGCAGCTTACCACAGGCAGACAGCACAGATACGCAGTATTTT. Translation: CASSLPQADSTDTQYF.

This clonotype was detected a few times. The CDR3 sequence: CASSLNAYSNQPQHF. The CDR3 DNA reads TGTGCCAGCAGCTTGAATGCATATAGCAATCAGCCCCAGCATTTT. The rearrangement joins TRBV7-6 to TRBJ1-5; D uncertain. The germline gives CDR1 SGHVS, CDR2 FNYEAQ. Trimming left V 3 bases short and J 0 bases short, with 9 bases between. There are 15 residues in the CDR3.

This clonotype has ten or more counts. V gene TRBV11-2 combines with J gene TRBJ1-2; D is possibly TRBD1 (6 bases). V lost 1 base, J lost 6 bases, and 9 bases lay in between. CDR1 and CDR2 (germline): SGHAT, FQNNGV. This CDR3 is built from 13 residues. Written as DNA, the CDR3 is TGTGCCAGCAGCTTAGCCAGGGGTAATGGCTACACCTTC. It specifies CASSLARGNGYTF.

This clonotype has ten or more counts. V usage is TRBV2 and J usage is TRBJ1-3; D is unresolved. The CDR3 consists of 16 residues. V dropped 1 base and J dropped 0 bases, with 10 bases sitting between them. Germline CDR1 and CDR2: SNHLY and FYNNEI. CDR3 nucleotides: TGTGCCAGCAGTGAAGGCAGTGTTTACTCTGGAAACACCATATATTTT. Encoded protein: CASSEGSVYSGNTIYF.

This clonotype was recorded at least ten times. The V gene is TRBV7-2, the J gene TRBJ1-2; D gene unclear. Germline CDR1 SGHTA, CDR2 FQGNSA. The CDR3 runs 12 residues. With 8 bases removed from V and 8 bases from J, the gap between germline ends came to 15 bases. CDR3 loop: CASFRPGKGYTF. DNA for the CDR3: TGTGCCAGCTTCCGGCCGGGGAAGGGCTACACCTTC.

There are many counts of this clonotype. The gene calls are TRBV20-1 and TRBJ2-7; D ambiguous. CDR3 size: 13 residues. Germline-derived CDR1 and CDR2 are DFQATT and SNEGSKA (reference sequence). V was trimmed by 0 bases and J by 0 bases, leaving 6 bases between them. In DNA, the CDR3 is TGCAGTGCTAGAGAATCGAGCTCCTACGAGCAGTACTTC. This sequence encodes CSARESSSYEQYF.

This clonotype showed up many times. This chain links TRBV12-3 or TRBV12-4 with TRBJ2-2; unclear D gene. Trimming took 5 bases from V and 4 from J, leaving 8 bases between them. The CDR3 loop spans 13 amino acids. CDR3 protein: CASSPRSTGELFF. CDR3 bases: TGTGCCAGCAGTCCTAGGTCCACCGGGGAGCTGTTTTTT.

This clonotype turned up a few times. This sequence joins TRBV12-3 or TRBV12-4 and TRBJ1-5, with D perhaps matching TRBD1 (5 bases). The V and J ends lost 5 bases and 6 bases respectively, with 14 bases between them. The CDR3 contains 14 residues. CDR3 DNA: TGTGCCAGCAGTCCGCCGCCCGGGGGTCAGCCCCAGCATTTT. It codes for CASSPPPGGQPQHF.

Concerning this clonotype itself: A much larger clone lies one base from this, so it may be a read error. This chain joins TRBV29-1 and TRBJ2-7; no clear D. Germline values: CDR1 SQVTM, CDR2 ANQGSEA. There are 14 residues in the CDR3. V was pared by 5 bases and J by 0 bases, with 14 bases between. This chain's CDR3 is CSVIADGRSYEQYF. The CDR3, as DNA: TGCAGCGTTATTGCGGACGGCCGCTCCTACGAGCAGTACTTC.

This clonotype was seen at least ten times. The chain carries TRBV5-1 and TRBJ2-3; D gene uncertain. CDR1 and CDR2 (germline): SGHRS, YFSETQ. V was cut by 2 bases and J by 3 bases, with 7 bases left in between. The length of the CDR3 is 13 residues. As DNA, the CDR3 is TGCGCCAGCAGCTTTCCTCAGACAGATACGCAGTATTTT. Translating gives CASSFPQTDTQYF.

This clonotype was detected many times. V usage is TRBV12-3 or TRBV12-4 and J usage is TRBJ2-7; D is uncertain. Trimming took 6 bases from V and 4 from J, leaving 10 bases between them. CDR3 length equals 12 residues. The CDR3 DNA reads as TGTGCCAGCAGCCCGACAAGTTACGAGCAGTACTTC. It yields the protein CASSPTSYEQYF.

The sample holds many counts of this clonotype. The chain links TRBV3-1 to TRBJ2-7, with D unclear. The CDR3 totals 15 residues. Germline CDR1 reads LGHDT; CDR2 reads YNNKEL (reference sequence). V was cut by 5 bases and J by 3 bases, with 17 bases left in between. Here the CDR3 reads CASSSDNRTNYEQYF. The CDR3 DNA sequence: TGTGCCAGCAGCTCTGACAACCGGACGAACTACGAGCAGTACTTC.

This clonotype was observed many times. CDR3 in DNA: TGCGCCAGCAGCTCGGGACAGGCAGCCTACAATGAGCAGTTCTTC. Translating it yields CASSSGQAAYNEQFF. The genes are TRBV5-1 and TRBJ2-1; 8 bases fit TRBD1. Losses at the gene ends were 3 bases for V and 2 bases for J; bases not matched to a gene: 4. Germline CDR1 is SGHRS and CDR2 is YFSETQ. The CDR3 runs to 15 residues.

This clonotype has at least ten counts. V and J are TRBV6-1 and TRBJ1-4; D perhaps matches TRBD1 (5 bases). Trimming took 0 bases from V and 8 from J, leaving 19 bases between them. In germline, CDR1 is MNHNS, CDR2 SASEGT. This CDR3 is built from 17 residues. The CDR3 bases are TGTGCCAGCAGTGAAGCGCTTGACGACAGCCAATGGGAAAAACTGTTTTTT. Amino acid sequence: CASSEALDDSQWEKLFF.

This clonotype was recorded many times. The chain links TRBV20-1 to TRBJ2-7, with D uncertain. From germline, CDR1 is DFQATT and CDR2 SNEGSKA (reference sequence). This CDR3 has 15 residues. V lost 3 bases and J lost 3, with 18 bases in between. In DNA form, the CDR3 reads TGCAGTGCTAGCACACCCTTGGAAGGGCTCTACGAGCAGTACTTC. It translates to CSASTPLEGLYEQYF.

This clonotype was seen at least ten times. CDR3 loop: CAISEGGGGTEAFF. The CDR3 coding sequence is TGTGCCATCAGTGAGGGGGGGGGTGGCACTGAAGCTTTCTTT. The V gene is TRBV10-3, the J gene TRBJ1-1, with D maybe TRBD1 (5 bases). CDR1 is ENHRY and CDR2 is SYGVKD in the germline V gene. The CDR3 covers 14 residues. V shed 2 bases and J shed 4 bases, with 11 bases lying between them.

Ten or more counts support this clonotype. The gene calls are TRBV7-6 and TRBJ2-7; TRBD1 might be the D (6 bases). CDR3 size: 14 residues. Trimming shortened V by 5 bases and J by 1 base, and 12 bases separated the two germline ends. Germline V gives CDR1 SGHVS, CDR2 FNYEAQ. CDR3 sequence: CASSPDSNSYEQYF. The CDR3 bases are TGTGCCAGCAGCCCGGACAGCAATTCCTACGAGCAGTACTTC.

This clonotype appeared many times. CDR3 in amino acids: CSARVQTNYGYTF. The CDR3 bases are TGCAGCGCCCGGGTACAGACAAACTATGGCTACACCTTC. V gene TRBV29-1 combines with J gene TRBJ1-2; D remains unclear. The V and J ends lost 7 bases and 2 bases respectively, with 14 bases between them. The CDR3 has 13 amino acids. CDR1 SQVTM and CDR2 ANQGSEA come from the germline V gene.